This TCR beta chain stems from a study of blood T cells in healthy people across ages. General study results and limits: Strong correlation existed between TCR beta diversity and naive T cell percentage.

CDR3 length: 14 amino acids. The germline gives CDR1 SQVTM, CDR2 ANQGSEA. V shed 5 bases, J shed 0 bases, and the junction held 5 bases outside the gene matches. With a J-beta primer mix and a sample-barcoded 5' primer, a second PCR ran 7 to 11 cycles. TCRdb ran MiXCR on the 5' RACE reads and lists one entry per CDR3 protein. The table has 790,000 or so distinct CDR3 sequences, 35% to 50% seen once. A word on this clonotype: The antigen is not known.

No fewer than 6 micrograms of total RNA were isolated from every sample. This TCR derives from a man older than 75 in good health. This chain uses TRBV29-1 with TRBJ2-7, with 9 bases lining up with TRBD2. Sequencing was done on a sample of blood. CDR3 region: CSVRLAVSSYEQYF. The CDR3 region has the DNA TGCAGCGTTCGACTAGCGGTGAGCTCCTACGAGCAGTACTTC.